These 10 T cell receptor beta chains came from one sample sequenced in a study of T cells in Graves' hyperthyroidism and ophthalmopathy. RNA transcripts served as the template for amplifying TCR beta CDR3 regions. The TCR CDR3 was amplified in a first-round RT-PCR using the HTBI primer set. MiXCR, run by TCRdb on the multiplex PCR reads, gives a single entry per CDR3 protein. This table holds around 300,000 distinct CDR3 sequences, roughly 13% found once. The sample comprised blood. These receptor sequences come from a woman in her thirties with Graves' hyperthyroidism that later progressed to Graves' ophthalmopathy.

This clonotype has a count of ten or more. This chain links TRBV7-2 with TRBJ2-7; no clear D. Between the trimmed V and J ends, which lost 3 bases and 2 bases, there was a span of 5 bases. The V gene's germline CDR1 is SGHTA and CDR2 FQGNSA. CDR3 size: 12 residues. This CDR3 is CASSLKTYEQYF. DNA of the CDR3: TGTGCCAGCAGCTTGAAGACCTACGAGCAGTACTTC.

This clonotype was recorded at least ten times. V and J are TRBV27 and TRBJ1-1; no firm D call. The CDR3 is 13 residues long. The germline V gene has CDR1 MNHEY and CDR2 SMNVEV (reference sequence). V was clipped by 5 bases and J by 0 bases, with 7 bases between them. The CDR3 sequence is CASSDVMNTEAFF. CDR3 nucleotide sequence: TGTGCCAGCAGTGATGTGATGAACACTGAAGCTTTCTTT.

The rearrangement joins TRBV7-9 to TRBJ2-1, with TRBD2 identical over 12 bases. This CDR3 region has 18 residues. The V and J ends lost 1 base and 2 bases, in that order; junction bases with no gene match: 6. Germline V gene lookup returns CDR1 SEHNR and CDR2 FQNEAQ (reference sequence). This chain's CDR3 is CASSLEASGGATYNEQFF. Here the CDR3 DNA reads TGTGCCAGCAGCTTAGAGGCTAGCGGGGGGGCTACCTACAATGAGCAGTTCTTC.

Regarding this clonotype: The junction shows a germline mismatch at one end, possibly a read error. The chain has TRBV7-6 and TRBJ2-2; D is undetermined. Germline CDR1 and CDR2: SGHVS and FNYEAQ. This CDR3 region has 14 residues. CDR3 residues: CVSSFQPNTGELFF. In DNA form, the CDR3 reads TGTGTCAGCAGCTTCCAACCGAACACCGGGGAGCTGTTTTTT.

This clonotype was detected many times. The V gene is TRBV24-1, the J gene TRBJ2-5; D may be TRBD1 (6 bases). There are 13 residues in the CDR3. Trimming pared 4 bases from V and 6 bases from J, leaving 11 bases between. Germline lookup yields CDR1 KGHDR and CDR2 SFDVKD. CDR3 bases: TGTGCCACCAGTGACGATACAGGGAAGACCCAGTACTTC. Its protein is CATSDDTGKTQYF.

This clonotype was counted a few times. The V call is TRBV30, the J call TRBJ1-5, with a tentative D call TRBD1 (5 bases). The CDR3 totals 11 residues. Trimming took 2 bases from V and 16 from J, leaving 15 bases between them. Germline CDR1 is GTSNPN and CDR2 is SVGIG (reference sequence). The CDR3 loop reads CAWSLGAGTHF. In DNA, the CDR3 is TGTGCCTGGAGTCTCGGGGCGGGCACCCATTTT.

This clonotype appeared many times. This chain joins TRBV7-9 and TRBJ2-7; TRBD2 matches at 8 bases. Germline V gene sequence: CDR1 SEHNR, CDR2 FQNEAQ (reference sequence). V shed 5 bases, J shed 5 bases, and the junction held 8 bases outside the gene matches. CDR3 size: 14 residues. CDR3 nucleotide sequence: TGTGCCAGCAGCAATAGCGGGATACGCAACGAGCAGTACTTC. Its protein is CASSNSGIRNEQYF.

This clonotype was picked up a small number of times. J is TRBJ2-1 and V is TRBV24-1; no reliable D call. Between the trimmed V and J ends, which lost 4 bases and 5 bases, there was a span of 11 bases. In germline, CDR1 is KGHDR, CDR2 SFDVKD. CDR3 size: 14 residues. Here the CDR3 DNA reads TGTGCCACCAGTGACCAAAGCGTCGACAATGAGCAGTTCTTC. Its translation: CATSDQSVDNEQFF.

The chain is built from TRBV15 and TRBJ1-2, with no clear D. V lost 0 bases, J lost 4 bases, and 12 bases lay in between. In germline, CDR1 is LNHNV, CDR2 YYDKDF (reference sequence). The CDR3 has 15 amino acids. The CDR3 sequence: CATSRDGEEFYGYTF. As DNA, the CDR3 is TGTGCCACCAGCAGAGATGGAGAGGAATTCTATGGCTACACCTTC.

This clonotype was observed at least ten times. The chain employs TRBV27 and TRBJ2-3, with 11 bases aligning to TRBD2. Germline assignment: CDR1 MNHEY and CDR2 SMNVEV (reference sequence). CDR3 length equals 15 residues. The trim removed 3 bases at V and 2 bases at J, leaving 1 base unmatched. CDR3: CASSLTSGNTDTQYF. Here the CDR3 DNA reads TGTGCCAGCAGTTTGACTAGCGGGAACACAGATACGCAGTATTTT.